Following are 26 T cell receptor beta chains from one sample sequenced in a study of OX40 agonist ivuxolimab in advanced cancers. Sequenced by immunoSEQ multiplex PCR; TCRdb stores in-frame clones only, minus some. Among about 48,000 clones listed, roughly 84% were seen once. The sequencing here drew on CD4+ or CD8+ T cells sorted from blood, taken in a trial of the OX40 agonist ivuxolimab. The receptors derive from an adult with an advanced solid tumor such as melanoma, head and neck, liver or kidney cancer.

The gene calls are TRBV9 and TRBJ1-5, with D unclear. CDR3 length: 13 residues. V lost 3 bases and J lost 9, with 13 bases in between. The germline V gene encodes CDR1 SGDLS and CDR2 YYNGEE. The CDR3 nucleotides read TGTGCCAGCAGCGAAGAGCGTTGGCGGCCCCAGCATTTT. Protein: CASSEERWRPQHF.

CDR3 in amino acids: CASSEAPGTSGRKQETQYF. The DNA of the CDR3 is TGTGCCAGCAGTGAAGCCCCGGGGACTAGCGGGAGGAAACAAGAGACCCAGTACTTC. V and J are TRBV6-1 and TRBJ2-5, with 15 positions matching TRBD2. V was pared by 0 bases and J by 2 bases, with 7 bases of the junction left unmatched. Germline V lookup: CDR1 MNHNS, CDR2 SASEGT. The CDR3 loop spans 19 amino acids.

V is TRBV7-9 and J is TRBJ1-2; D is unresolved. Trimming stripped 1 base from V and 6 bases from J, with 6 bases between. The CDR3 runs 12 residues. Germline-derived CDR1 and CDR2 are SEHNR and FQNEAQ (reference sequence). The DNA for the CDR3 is TGTGCCAGCAGCTTAGGGCTTAATGGCTACACCTTC. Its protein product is CASSLGLNGYTF.

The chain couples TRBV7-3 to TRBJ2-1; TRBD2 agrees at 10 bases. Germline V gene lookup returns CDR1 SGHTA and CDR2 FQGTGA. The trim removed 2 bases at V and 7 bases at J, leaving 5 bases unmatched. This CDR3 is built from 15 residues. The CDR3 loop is CASSLASGSPNEQFF. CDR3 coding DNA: TGTGCCAGCAGCTTAGCTAGCGGGAGCCCGAATGAGCAGTTCTTC.

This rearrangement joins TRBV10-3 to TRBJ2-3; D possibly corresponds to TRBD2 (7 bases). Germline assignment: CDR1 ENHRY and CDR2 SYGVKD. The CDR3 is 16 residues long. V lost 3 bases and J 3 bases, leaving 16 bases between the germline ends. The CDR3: CAISDLGGRGTDTQYF. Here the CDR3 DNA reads TGTGCCATCAGTGACCTAGGGGGGAGGGGAACAGATACGCAGTATTTT.

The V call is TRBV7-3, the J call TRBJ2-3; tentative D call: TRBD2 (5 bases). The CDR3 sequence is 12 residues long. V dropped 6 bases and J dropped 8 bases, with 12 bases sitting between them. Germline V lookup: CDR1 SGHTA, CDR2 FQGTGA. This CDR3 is CASSETGSTQYF. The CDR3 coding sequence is TGTGCCAGCAGTGAAACGGGGTCTACGCAGTATTTT. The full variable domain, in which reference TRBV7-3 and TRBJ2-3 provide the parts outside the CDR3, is GAGVSQTPSNKVTEKGKYVELRCDPISGHTALYWYRQSLGQGPEFLIYFQGTGAADDSGLPNDRFFAVRPEGSVSTLKIQRTERGDSAVYLCASSETGSTQYFGPGTRLTVL.

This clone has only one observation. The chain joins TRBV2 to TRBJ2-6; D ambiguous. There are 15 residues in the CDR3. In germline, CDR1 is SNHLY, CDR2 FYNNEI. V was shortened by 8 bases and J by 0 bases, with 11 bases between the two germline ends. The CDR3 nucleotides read TGTGCCAGCGTAGGGCATAGCTCTGGGGCCAACGTCCTGACTTTC. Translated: CASVGHSSGANVLTF.

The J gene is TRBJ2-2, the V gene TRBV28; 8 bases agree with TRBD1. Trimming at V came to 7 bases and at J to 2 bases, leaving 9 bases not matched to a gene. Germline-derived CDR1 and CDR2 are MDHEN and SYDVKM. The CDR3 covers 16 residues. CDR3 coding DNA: TGTGCCAGCACCCACACCGGGACAGGTAACACCGGGGAGCTGTTTTTT. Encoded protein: CASTHTGTGNTGELFF.

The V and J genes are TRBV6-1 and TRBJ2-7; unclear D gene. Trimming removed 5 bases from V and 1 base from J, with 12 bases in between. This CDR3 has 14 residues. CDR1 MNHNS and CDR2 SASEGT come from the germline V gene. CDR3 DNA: TGTGCCAGCAGTTATAGGCAGCTATCCTACGAGCAGTACTTC. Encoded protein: CASSYRQLSYEQYF.

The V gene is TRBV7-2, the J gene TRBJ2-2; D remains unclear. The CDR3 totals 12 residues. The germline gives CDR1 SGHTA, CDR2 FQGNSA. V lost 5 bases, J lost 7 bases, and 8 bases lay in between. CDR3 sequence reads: CASSGVYGELFF. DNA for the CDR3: TGTGCCAGCAGCGGGGTTTACGGGGAGCTGTTTTTT.

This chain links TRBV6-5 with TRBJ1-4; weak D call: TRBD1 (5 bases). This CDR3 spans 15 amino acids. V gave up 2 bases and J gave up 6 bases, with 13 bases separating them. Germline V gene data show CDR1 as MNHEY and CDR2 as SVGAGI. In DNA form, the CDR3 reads TGTGCCAGCAGTTACGGTCGGGGCAGGGATGAAAAACTGTTTTTT. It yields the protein CASSYGRGRDEKLFF.

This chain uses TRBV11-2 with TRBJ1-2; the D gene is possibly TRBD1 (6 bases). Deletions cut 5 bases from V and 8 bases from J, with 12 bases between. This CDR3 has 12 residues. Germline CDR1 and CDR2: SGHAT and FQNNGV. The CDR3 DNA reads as TGTGCCAGCAGCCAAGAGGGGGACGGCTACACCTTC. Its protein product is CASSQEGDGYTF.

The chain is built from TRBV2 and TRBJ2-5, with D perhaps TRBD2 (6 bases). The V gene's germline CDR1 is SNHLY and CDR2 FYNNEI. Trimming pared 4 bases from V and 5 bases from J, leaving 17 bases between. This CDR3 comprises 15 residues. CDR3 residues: CASSAERGAGETQYF. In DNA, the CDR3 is TGTGCCAGCAGTGCTGAGAGGGGCGCGGGGGAGACCCAGTACTTC. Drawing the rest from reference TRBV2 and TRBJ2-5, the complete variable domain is EPEVTQTPSHQVTQMGQEVILRCVPISNHLYFYWYRQILGQKVEFLVSFYNNEISEKSEIFDDQFSVERPDGSNFTLKIRSTKLEDSAMYFCASSAERGAGETQYFGPGTRLLVL.

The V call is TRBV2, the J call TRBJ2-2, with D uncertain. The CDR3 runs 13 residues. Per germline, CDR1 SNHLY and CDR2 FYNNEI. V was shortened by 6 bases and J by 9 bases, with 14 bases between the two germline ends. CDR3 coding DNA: TGTGCCAGCAGGTCGACTGGCTTTAGGGAGCTGTTTTTT. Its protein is CASRSTGFRELFF.

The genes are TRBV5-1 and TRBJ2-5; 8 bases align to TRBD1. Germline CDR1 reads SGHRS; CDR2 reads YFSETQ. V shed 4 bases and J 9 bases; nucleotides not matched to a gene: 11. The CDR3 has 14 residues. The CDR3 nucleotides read TGCGCCAGCAGCCCAACGACAGGGGCCGGGGCCCAGTACTTC. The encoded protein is CASSPTTGAGAQYF.

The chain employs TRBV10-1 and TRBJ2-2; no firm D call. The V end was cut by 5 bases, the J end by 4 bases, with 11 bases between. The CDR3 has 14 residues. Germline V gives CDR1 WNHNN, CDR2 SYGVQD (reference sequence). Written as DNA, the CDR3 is TGCGCCAGCAGTCAAGTCCAGCGCACCGGGGAGCTGTTTTTT. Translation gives CASSQVQRTGELFF.

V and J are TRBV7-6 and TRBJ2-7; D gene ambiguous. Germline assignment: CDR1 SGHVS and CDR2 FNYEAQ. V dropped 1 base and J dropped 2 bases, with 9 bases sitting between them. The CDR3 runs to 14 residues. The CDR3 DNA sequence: TGTGCCAGCAGCTTAGAAGCTACAACCTACGAGCAGTACTTC. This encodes CASSLEATTYEQYF.

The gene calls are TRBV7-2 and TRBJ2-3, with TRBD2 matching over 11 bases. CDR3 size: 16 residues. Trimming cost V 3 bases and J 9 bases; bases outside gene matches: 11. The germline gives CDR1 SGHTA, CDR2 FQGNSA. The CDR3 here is CASSFQAETSGITQYF. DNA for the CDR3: TGTGCCAGCAGCTTCCAAGCGGAGACTAGCGGGATCACGCAGTATTTT.

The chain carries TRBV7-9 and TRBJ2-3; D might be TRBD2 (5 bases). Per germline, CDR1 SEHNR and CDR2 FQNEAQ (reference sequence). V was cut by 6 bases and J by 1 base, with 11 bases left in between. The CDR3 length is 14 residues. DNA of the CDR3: TGTGCCAGCAGAGACGCGGGTCGCACAGATACGCAGTATTTT. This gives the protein CASRDAGRTDTQYF.

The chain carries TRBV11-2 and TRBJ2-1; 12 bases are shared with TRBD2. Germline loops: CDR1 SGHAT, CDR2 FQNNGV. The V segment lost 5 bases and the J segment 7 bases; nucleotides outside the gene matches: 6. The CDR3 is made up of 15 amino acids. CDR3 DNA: TGTGCCAGCAGCCCAAGGACTAGCGGGAAAAATGAGCAGTTCTTC. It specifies CASSPRTSGKNEQFF.

The DNA for the CDR3 is TGTGCCAGCATTTCATTCGGGACAGATAATGAAAAACTGTTTTTT. It translates to CASISFGTDNEKLFF. The V and J genes are TRBV28 and TRBJ1-4; 7 bases match TRBD1. J was trimmed by 4 bases and V by 7 bases; bases with no gene match: 9. This CDR3 spans 15 amino acids. Germline CDR1 reads MDHEN; CDR2 reads SYDVKM.

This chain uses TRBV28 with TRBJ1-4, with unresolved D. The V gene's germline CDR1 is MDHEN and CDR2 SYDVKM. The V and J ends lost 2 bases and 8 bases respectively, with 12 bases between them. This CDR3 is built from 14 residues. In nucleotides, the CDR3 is TGTGCCAGCAGTTTAACCCGACGGAGAGAAAAACTGTTTTTT. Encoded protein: CASSLTRRREKLFF.

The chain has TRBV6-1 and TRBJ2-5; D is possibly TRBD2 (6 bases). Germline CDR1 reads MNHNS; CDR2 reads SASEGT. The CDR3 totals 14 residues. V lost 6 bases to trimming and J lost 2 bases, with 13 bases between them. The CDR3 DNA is TGTGCCAGCAGGAGAGACGCGGGACAAGAGACCCAGTACTTC. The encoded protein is CASRRDAGQETQYF.

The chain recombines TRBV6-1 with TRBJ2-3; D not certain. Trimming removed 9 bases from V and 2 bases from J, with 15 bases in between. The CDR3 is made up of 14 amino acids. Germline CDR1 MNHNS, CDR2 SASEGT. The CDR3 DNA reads TGTGCCAGTAACAGTGAACTGAACACAGATACGCAGTATTTT. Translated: CASNSELNTDTQYF.

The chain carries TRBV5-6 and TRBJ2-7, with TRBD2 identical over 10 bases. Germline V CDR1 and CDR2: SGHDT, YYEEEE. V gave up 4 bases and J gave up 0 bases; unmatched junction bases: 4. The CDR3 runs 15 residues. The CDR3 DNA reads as TGTGCCAGCAGCCGGACTAGCGGTAACTCCTACGAGCAGTACTTC. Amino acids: CASSRTSGNSYEQYF.

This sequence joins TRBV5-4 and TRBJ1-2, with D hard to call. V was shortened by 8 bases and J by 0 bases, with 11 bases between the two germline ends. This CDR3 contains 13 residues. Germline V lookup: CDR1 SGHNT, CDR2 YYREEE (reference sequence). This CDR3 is CASERVANYGYTF. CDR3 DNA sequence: TGTGCCAGTGAGCGGGTGGCTAACTATGGCTACACCTTC.